Presented here are 15 T cell receptor beta chains from one specimen sequenced in a study of T cells in Graves' hyperthyroidism and ophthalmopathy. There were TCR beta CDR3 regions amplified from RNA transcripts. HTBI primers were the set used in a first-round RT-PCR of the TCR CDR3. Each CDR3 protein gets one entry after TCRdb re-called the multiplex PCR reads with MiXCR. The table includes roughly 500,000 distinct CDR3 sequences, just over 45% detected once. Material for sequencing was peripheral blood or thyroid tissue (not recorded which). The source is an adult woman with Graves' disease, either hyperthyroidism or ophthalmopathy (not recorded which).

This clonotype was detected ten times or more. The CDR3 spells CASSARQGYEQYF. The CDR3 nucleotides are TGTGCCAGCAGCGCCAGACAGGGCTACGAGCAGTACTTC. V is TRBV2 and J is TRBJ2-7; TRBD1 matches 7 bases. Germline V gene sequence: CDR1 SNHLY, CDR2 FYNNEI. Trimming at V came to 6 bases and at J to 3 bases, leaving 5 bases not matched to a gene. The CDR3 loop spans 13 amino acids.

This clonotype was seen only a few times. This chain uses TRBV30 with TRBJ1-3; maybe TRBD1 (5 bases). CDR3 length: 14 residues. V was cut by 0 bases and J by 0 bases, with 6 bases left in between. Germline V gene data show CDR1 as GTSNPN and CDR2 as SVGIG (reference sequence). DNA of the CDR3: TGTGCCTGGAGTGTAGGGACCTCTGGAAACACCATATATTTT. Translating gives CAWSVGTSGNTIYF.

This clonotype was picked up a small number of times. The chain combines TRBV4-3 with TRBJ2-2, with D perhaps matching TRBD2 (6 bases). Deletions cut 0 bases from V and 3 bases from J, with 20 bases between. The V gene's germline CDR1 is LGHNA and CDR2 YSLEER. CDR3 length equals 19 residues. For the CDR3, the DNA is TGCGCCAGCAGCCAAGATCATTGGGCTAGCGCAAGGCACACCGGGGAGCTGTTTTTT. Translation gives CASSQDHWASARHTGELFF.

The V gene is TRBV10-3, the J gene TRBJ2-7; the D gene is possibly TRBD2 (6 bases). Germline V gene lookup returns CDR1 ENHRY and CDR2 SYGVKD. Trimming cost V 4 bases and J 5 bases, with 9 bases left between them. The CDR3 runs to 12 residues. CDR3 region: CAISAGDDEQYF. The CDR3 nucleotides are TGTGCCATCAGTGCGGGGGATGACGAGCAGTACTTC.

The chain's CDR3 is CASSWGTGGELFF. CDR3 in DNA: TGCGCCAGCAGCTGGGGGACAGGCGGGGAGCTGTTTTTT. The chain combines TRBV5-1 with TRBJ2-2; 8 bases are a match to TRBD1. CDR3 length: 13 amino acids. V trimming: 3 bases; J trimming: 7 bases; junction bases outside the gene matches: 2. Germline V gene data show CDR1 as SGHRS and CDR2 as YFSETQ.

This clonotype has a count of ten or more. The genes are TRBV5-4 and TRBJ2-2, with 14 positions matching TRBD2. V dropped 9 bases and J dropped 7; count of bases not matched to a gene: 2. Germline-derived CDR1 and CDR2 are SGHNT and YYREEE (reference sequence). This CDR3 comprises 13 residues. CDR3 protein: CATGTSGSGELFF. CDR3 sequence (DNA): TGTGCCACTGGGACTAGCGGGAGCGGGGAGCTGTTTTTT.

This clonotype was detected many times. The chain couples TRBV12-3 or TRBV12-4 to TRBJ1-4, with a possible D match to TRBD1 (5 bases). The V end lost 6 bases, the J end lost 6 bases, and 11 bases lay between the germline ends. The CDR3 has 13 amino acids. The CDR3, as DNA: TGTGCCAGCAGGGGTGGGGCCGATGAAAAACTGTTTTTT. Translation: CASRGGADEKLFF.

This clonotype came up many times. The chain has TRBV7-6 and TRBJ1-5; D may be TRBD1 (6 bases). The CDR3 is 15 amino acids. Germline-derived CDR1 and CDR2 are SGHVS and FNYEAQ. The V end lost 1 base, the J end lost 5 bases, and 12 bases lay between the germline ends. DNA for the CDR3: TGTGCCAGCAGCTTAGATCCAGGGGAGGATCAGCCCCAGCATTTT. Protein: CASSLDPGEDQPQHF.

This clonotype was recorded many times. The chain employs TRBV12-3 or TRBV12-4 and TRBJ2-7, with no clear D. The CDR3 length is 13 residues. V was trimmed by 2 bases and J by 6 bases, leaving 11 bases between them. The CDR3 DNA sequence: TGTGCCAGCAGTTTAATTCGTGAAGGCGAGCAGTACTTC. Residues: CASSLIREGEQYF.

The DNA for the CDR3 is TGTGCCATCAGTGATAGGGCTGCGGATGGCTACACCTTC. It yields the protein CAISDRAADGYTF. J is TRBJ1-2 and V is TRBV10-3; D ambiguous. Germline V lookup: CDR1 ENHRY, CDR2 SYGVKD. The CDR3 contains 13 residues. V was trimmed by 3 bases and J by 6 bases, leaving 11 bases between them.

The chain couples TRBV5-4 to TRBJ2-5, with 9 bases identical to TRBD1. V shed 0 bases and J 4 bases; nucleotides not matched to a gene: 4. Germline V CDR1 and CDR2: SGHNT, YYREEE (reference sequence). The CDR3 is 15 residues long. In DNA, the CDR3 is TGTGCCAGCAGCTTGGGGGGACAGGGAGGAGAGACCCAGTACTTC. It specifies CASSLGGQGGETQYF. Supplemented by reference TRBV5-4 and TRBJ2-5, the full variable domain reads ETGVTQSPTHLIKTRGQQVTLRCSSQSGHNTVSWYQQALGQGPQFIFQYYREEENGRGNFPPRFSGLQFPNYSSELNVNALELDDSALYLCASSLGGQGGETQYFGPGTRLLVL.

This clonotype was recorded many times. Compared with germline, one end of the junction differs, possibly owing to a read error. This chain links TRBV7-9 with TRBJ1-6, with D possibly matching TRBD1 (6 bases). Germline V gene data show CDR1 as SEHNR and CDR2 as FQNEAQ (reference sequence). This CDR3 comprises 14 residues. The CDR3 sequence is CASSPGTYNSPLHF. CDR3 DNA sequence: TGCGCCAGCAGCCCCGGGACATATAATTCACCCCTCCACTTT.

There are many counts of this clonotype. The rearrangement joins TRBV6-5 to TRBJ1-6; 7 positions match TRBD1. The germline V gene has CDR1 MNHEY and CDR2 SVGAGI. The CDR3 length is 17 residues. V trimming: 7 bases; J trimming: 5 bases; junction bases outside the gene matches: 14. The CDR3 sequence: CASNPRRPGQNNSPLHF. The CDR3, as DNA: TGTGCCAGCAACCCTCGTAGGCCGGGACAGAATAATTCACCCCTCCACTTT.

This clonotype was counted many times. This chain links TRBV12-3 or TRBV12-4 with TRBJ2-5; 14 bases are shared with TRBD2. V shed 5 bases, J shed 5 bases, and the junction held 10 bases outside the gene matches. CDR3 length equals 17 residues. The CDR3 loop is CASSPAGLAGEGETQYF. CDR3 in DNA: TGTGCCAGCAGTCCAGCGGGACTAGCGGGAGAAGGCGAGACCCAGTACTTC.

This clonotype was observed many times. This sequence joins TRBV6-1 and TRBJ1-2; weak D call: TRBD1 (6 bases). The CDR3 covers 12 residues. V gave up 6 bases and J gave up 6 bases, with 11 bases separating them. The germline V gene has CDR1 MNHNS and CDR2 SASEGT. DNA of the CDR3: TGTGCCAGCAGGATAACAGGGAATGGCTACACCTTC. Encoded protein: CASRITGNGYTF.